Shown below are 4 T cell receptor beta chains from a single sample sequenced in a study of T cell repertoires in cytomegalovirus infection. Via MiXCR, TCRdb re-called the reads, giving one row per CDR3 protein. The sample consists of just under 300,000 distinct CDR3 sequences, approximately 8.9% of them appearing once. The sequenced sample consisted of PBMCs. The receptors originated from a human donor in good health (CMV status not recorded). Some clones in this sample may be carry-over from other donors' samples.

At least ten counts were recorded for this clonotype. The V gene is TRBV7-2, the J gene TRBJ1-1; 8 bases are a match to TRBD1. V was pared by 0 bases and J by 6 bases, with 3 bases of the junction left unmatched. CDR3 length equals 14 residues. Germline assignment: CDR1 SGHTA and CDR2 FQGNSA. The CDR3, as DNA: TGTGCCAGCAGCTTAGCCTCGGACAGGGCTGAAGCTTTCTTT. Residues: CASSLASDRAEAFF.

This clonotype was seen a handful of times. This chain uses TRBV10-2 with TRBJ2-1; 8 bases line up with TRBD2. Germline V gene data show CDR1 as WSHSY and CDR2 as SAAADI. The ends lost 6 bases at V and 9 bases at J; junction bases unmatched: 7. The CDR3 is made up of 13 amino acids. CDR3 bases: TGCGCCAGCAGCCCGGGACTAGTGGGTGAGCAGTTCTTC. It is translated as CASSPGLVGEQFF.

On this clonotype itself: The junction shows a germline mismatch at one end, possibly a read error. The chain recombines TRBV5-1 with TRBJ2-2; the D gene is possibly TRBD2 (5 bases). This CDR3 spans 15 amino acids. Germline V gene lookup returns CDR1 SGHRS and CDR2 YFSETQ. Here the CDR3 reads CASTLSLAGSGELFF. The CDR3 nucleotides are TGCGCCAGCACCTTGAGCCTAGCAGGATCCGGGGAGCTGTTTTTT.

Ten or more counts support this clonotype. The rearrangement uses TRBV5-6 and TRBJ1-1, with no clear D. Germline V gives CDR1 SGHDT, CDR2 YYEEEE. Trimming removed 4 bases at V and 10 bases at J, with 20 bases between. This CDR3 is 14 amino acids long. Here the CDR3 reads CASSLRGTTTGAFF. The CDR3 DNA reads as TGTGCCAGCAGCCTCCGGGGAACTACCACGGGAGCTTTCTTT.